The rows below give T cell receptor beta chains drawn from one sample of a study of blood T cell repertoires in COVID-19. Here immunoSEQ multiplex PCR was the method, and the copy in TCRdb shows in-frame clones only, minus some. The sample shows 250,000 to 350,000 clones, 85% to 90% of them seen only once. Input material: peripheral blood. The receptors derive from a woman between 45 and 60 years old with COVID-19, enrolled during active disease. Both conserved end residues are part of each CDR3. The D gene is left open where the match is weak. Clone size, where shown, is once, few, many, or a class for clones that have expanded.

v_call: TRBV2; clone_size: few; j_call: TRBJ2-5; d_call: NA; cdr3_aa: CASRGGAKETQYF; cdr3_nt: TGTGCCAGCAGGGGGGGGGCGAAAGAGACCCAGTACTTC
v_call: TRBV2; clone_size: NA; j_call: TRBJ2-7; d_call: NA; cdr3_aa: CASRLQGNPYEQYF; cdr3_nt: TGTGCCAGCAGACTTCAGGGGAATCCCTACGAGCAGTACTTC
v_call: TRBV19; clone_size: NA; j_call: TRBJ2-6; d_call: TRBD1; cdr3_aa: CASLWTGGSGANVLTF; cdr3_nt: TGTGCCAGTCTCTGGACAGGGGGTTCTGGGGCCAACGTCCTGACTTTC
v_call: TRBV11-2; clone_size: NA; j_call: TRBJ2-7; d_call: TRBD1; cdr3_aa: CASSFSRDRPYEQYF; cdr3_nt: TGTGCCAGCAGCTTTAGCCGGGACAGGCCCTACGAGCAGTACTTC
v_call: TRBV3-1/TRBV3-2; clone_size: NA; j_call: TRBJ1-2; d_call: NA; cdr3_aa: CASSPLRGDYGYTF; cdr3_nt: TGTGCCAGCAGCCCCCTCCGGGGGGATTATGGCTACACCTTC
v_call: TRBV4-2; clone_size: NA; j_call: TRBJ2-3; d_call: TRBD2; cdr3_aa: CASSQGTSGGRTDTQYF; cdr3_nt: TGTGCCAGCAGCCAAGGGACTAGCGGAGGTCGGACAGATACGCAGTATTTT
v_call: TRBV12-5; clone_size: NA; j_call: TRBJ2-1; d_call: NA; cdr3_aa: CASGAPRISSYNEQFF; cdr3_nt: TGTGCTAGTGGTGCCCCGCGGATCAGCTCCTACAATGAGCAGTTCTTC
v_call: TRBV11-3; clone_size: NA; j_call: TRBJ2-2; d_call: NA; cdr3_aa: CASSFSGTNTGELFF; cdr3_nt: TGTGCCAGCAGCTTCTCAGGGACGAACACCGGGGAGCTGTTTTTT
v_call: TRBV13; clone_size: NA; j_call: TRBJ2-3; d_call: TRBD2; cdr3_aa: CASSFFGLAVDFTDTQYF; cdr3_nt: TGTGCCAGCAGCTTTTTTGGACTAGCGGTAGATTTCACAGATACGCAGTATTTT
v_call: TRBV19; clone_size: few; j_call: TRBJ1-5; d_call: NA; cdr3_aa: CASSIAQNQPQHF; cdr3_nt: TGTGCCAGTAGTATAGCCCAGAATCAGCCCCAGCATTTT
v_call: TRBV6-2/TRBV6-3; clone_size: NA; j_call: TRBJ2-2; d_call: NA; cdr3_aa: CASSRLAGELFF; cdr3_nt: TGTGCCAGCAGCCGACTAGCCGGGGAGCTGTTTTTT
v_call: TRBV27; clone_size: NA; j_call: TRBJ2-7; d_call: TRBD1; cdr3_aa: CASGKLDRGLLEQYF; cdr3_nt: TGTGCCAGCGGAAAGTTGGACAGGGGGCTTCTCGAGCAGTACTTC
v_call: TRBV20-1; clone_size: NA; j_call: TRBJ2-7; d_call: NA; cdr3_aa: CSARGGAEQYF; cdr3_nt: TGCAGTGCTAGAGGCGGGGCCGAGCAGTACTTC